The 19 T cell receptor beta chains below all came from one sample that was sequenced in a study of OX40 agonist ivuxolimab in advanced cancers. TCRdb keeps only in-frame clones here, not all; method: immunoSEQ multiplex PCR. The sample includes 95,000 to 100,000 clones, more than 80% of them seen just once. This specimen was CD4+ or CD8+ T cells sorted from blood, taken in a trial of the OX40 agonist ivuxolimab. All receptors derive from an adult with an advanced solid tumor such as melanoma, head and neck, liver or kidney cancer.

The chain links TRBV7-7 to TRBJ2-3; D remains unclear. V lost 5 bases, J lost 4 bases, and 10 bases lay in between. The CDR3 has 13 amino acids. The germline CDR1 and CDR2 sequences are SSHAT and FNYEAQ (reference sequence). The CDR3 region is CASSARTADTQYF. CDR3 sequence (DNA): TGTGCCAGCAGCGCCCGAACCGCAGATACGCAGTATTTT.

The chain combines TRBV7-6 with TRBJ2-2; possible D gene TRBD1, 6 bases. V shed 8 bases and J shed 4 bases, with 11 bases lying between them. Germline loops: CDR1 SGHVS, CDR2 FNYEAQ. The CDR3 covers 13 residues. CDR3 nucleotide sequence: TGTGCCAGCGAACAGGGTGGCACCGGGGAGCTGTTTTTT. It specifies CASEQGGTGELFF.

The chain joins TRBV6-1 to TRBJ1-2; 8 nucleotides line up with TRBD1. Germline CDR1 reads MNHNS; CDR2 reads SASEGT. V lost 0 bases and J lost 6; bases outside the gene matches: 12. The CDR3 runs 17 residues. CDR3 DNA sequence: TGTGCCAGCAGTGAAGCATCGACAGGGGTCAGGGGAGATGGCTACACCTTC. This translates into CASSEASTGVRGDGYTF.

J is TRBJ2-1 and V is TRBV7-2; no reliable D call. Germline assignment: CDR1 SGHTA and CDR2 FQGNSA. The CDR3 extends over 13 amino acids. CDR3 sequence: CSSTNGLVGEQFF. CDR3 coding DNA: TGTTCCTCGACAAATGGGCTAGTCGGTGAGCAGTTCTTC. Full variable domain (rest looked up from reference TRBV7-2 and TRBJ2-1): GAGVSQSPSNKVTEKGKDVELRCDPISGHTALYWYRQSLGQGLEFLIYFQGNSAPDKSGLPSDRFSAERTGGSVSTLTIQRTQQEDSAVYLCSSTNGLVGEQFFGPGTRLTVL.

The chain is built from TRBV19 and TRBJ1-4; D is undetermined. The CDR3 runs to 13 residues. Germline V gives CDR1 LNHDA, CDR2 SQIVND (reference sequence). V lost 9 bases and J 3 bases, leaving 11 bases between the germline ends. The CDR3 protein is CASSVFPNEKLFF. The CDR3, as DNA: TGTGCCAGCAGCGTCTTCCCTAATGAAAAACTGTTTTTT.

CDR3: CASSLAQGAYNEQFF. Written as DNA, the CDR3 is TGCGCCAGCAGCTTGGCACAGGGGGCCTACAATGAGCAGTTCTTC. The chain combines TRBV5-1 with TRBJ2-1; 8 nucleotides align to TRBD1. The CDR3 is made up of 15 amino acids. The germline V gene encodes CDR1 SGHRS and CDR2 YFSETQ. The V gene end was trimmed by 0 bases and the J gene end by 2 bases; junction bases not matched to a gene: 1.

This clone was seen once. This chain links TRBV7-9 with TRBJ1-2; the match to TRBD1 covers 7 bases. CDR3 length: 15 amino acids. V gave up 1 base and J gave up 2 bases; unmatched junction bases: 4. Germline assignment: CDR1 SEHNR and CDR2 FQNEAQ (reference sequence). The CDR3 protein is CASSLGDRPNYGYTF. As DNA, the CDR3 is TGTGCCAGCAGCTTAGGGGACAGACCGAACTATGGCTACACCTTC. Variable domain in full (rest from reference TRBV7-9 and TRBJ1-2): DTGVSQNPRHKITKRGQNVTFRCDPISEHNRLYWYRQTLGQGPEFLTYFQNEAQLEKSRLLSDRFSAERPKGSFSTLEIQRTEQGDSAMYLCASSLGDRPNYGYTFGSGTRLTVV.

J is TRBJ2-1 and V is TRBV19; TRBD2 matches 13 bases. Per germline, CDR1 LNHDA and CDR2 SQIVND (reference sequence). The V and J ends lost 5 bases and 3 bases, in that order; junction bases with no gene match: 7. The CDR3 covers 17 residues. The CDR3 DNA sequence: TGTGCCAGTAGTGTTACTAGCGGGAGGGCCGTCTACAATGAGCAGTTCTTC. This sequence encodes CASSVTSGRAVYNEQFF.

The chain couples TRBV12-5 to TRBJ2-7; 9 nucleotides align to TRBD2. Trimming took 1 base from V and 4 from J; bases not matched to a gene: 5. The V gene's germline CDR1 is LGHNT and CDR2 FRNRAP. The CDR3 runs to 15 residues. The CDR3 here is CASGLGLAGIYEQYF. In nucleotides, the CDR3 is TGTGCTAGTGGTTTGGGGCTAGCGGGAATATACGAGCAGTACTTC.

The CDR3: CASSLEQGALGYTF. In DNA form, the CDR3 reads TGTGCCAGCAGCTTGGAACAGGGGGCGCTTGGCTACACCTTC. V and J are TRBV5-8 and TRBJ1-2; TRBD1 aligns across 9 bases. Germline trimming cut 0 bases from V and 7 bases from J; bases unmatched to any gene: 4. The CDR3 has 14 amino acids. CDR1 SGHTS and CDR2 YDEGEE come from the germline V gene.

The rearrangement links TRBV9 to TRBJ2-2; 11 bases fit TRBD2. The germline V gene encodes CDR1 SGDLS and CDR2 YYNGEE. Trimming took 5 bases from V and 4 from J; bases not matched to a gene: 4. The length of the CDR3 is 15 residues. CDR3 sequence: CASRPGLAATGELFF. The CDR3 DNA follows: TGTGCCAGCAGGCCGGGACTAGCGGCCACCGGGGAGCTGTTTTTT.

The chain recombines TRBV18 with TRBJ2-5; D may correspond to TRBD1 or TRBD2 (7 bases each). The CDR3 spans 16 residues. Trimming cost V 4 bases and J 2 bases, with 17 bases left between them. CDR1 and CDR2 (germline): KGHSH, LQKENI. The CDR3 DNA reads as TGTGCCAGCTCACAACAACAGGGGCGGGGGCAAGAGACCCAGTACTTC. It encodes CASSQQQGRGQETQYF.

The genes are TRBV7-6 and TRBJ2-3; TRBD1 matches 11 bases. J gave up 6 bases and V 4 bases, and 12 bases lay outside the gene matches. CDR3 length equals 17 residues. The germline CDR1 and CDR2 sequences are SGHVS and FNYEAQ. The CDR3 sequence: CASSSLGQGAFVDTQYF. CDR3 bases: TGTGCCAGCAGCTCCCTCGGACAGGGGGCGTTCGTCGATACGCAGTATTTT.

The J gene is TRBJ2-7, the V gene TRBV12-5; D may be TRBD2 (5 bases). Germline loops: CDR1 LGHNT, CDR2 FRNRAP. The CDR3 has 13 residues. V dropped 5 bases and J dropped 2 bases, with 10 bases sitting between them. The CDR3 spells CASGRGVPYEQYF. The CDR3, as DNA: TGTGCTAGTGGTCGGGGAGTCCCCTACGAGCAGTACTTC. Together with reference TRBV12-5 and TRBJ2-7, the CDR3 gives the full variable domain: DARVTQTPRHKVTEMGQEVTMRCQPILGHNTVFWYRQTMMQGLELLAYFRNRAPLDDSGMPKDRFSAEMPDATLATLKIQPSEPRDSAVYFCASGRGVPYEQYFGPGTRLTVT.

This clone occurred once. The chain uses TRBV12-5 and TRBJ2-1, with TRBD2 matching over 10 bases. CDR1 and CDR2 (germline): LGHNT, FRNRAP. This CDR3 region has 16 residues. The V and J ends lost 7 bases and 3 bases, in that order; junction bases with no gene match: 9. CDR3 coding DNA: TGTGCTAGTGCCCCATCAGCGGGGGGGGTCTACAATGAGCAGTTCTTC. Translated: CASAPSAGGVYNEQFF. The variable domain in full, completed from reference TRBV12-5 and TRBJ2-1, reads DARVTQTPRHKVTEMGQEVTMRCQPILGHNTVFWYRQTMMQGLELLAYFRNRAPLDDSGMPKDRFSAEMPDATLATLKIQPSEPRDSAVYFCASAPSAGGVYNEQFFGPGTRLTVL.

The rearrangement links TRBV19 to TRBJ1-3; D ambiguous. Deletions cut 9 bases from V and 7 bases from J, with 13 bases between. Germline V gene lookup returns CDR1 LNHDA and CDR2 SQIVND (reference sequence). CDR3 size: 12 residues. The CDR3 DNA sequence: TGTGCCAGCTTAGGGTCGGGGAACACCATATATTTT. Encoded protein: CASLGSGNTIYF.

The chain joins TRBV9 to TRBJ2-1; 10 nucleotides match TRBD1. Germline CDR1 SGDLS, CDR2 YYNGEE. J lost 1 base, V lost 7 bases, and 2 bases had no gene match. The CDR3 spans 14 residues. The CDR3, as DNA: TGTGCCAGCGGGACAGGGGAATCCTACAATGAGCAGTTCTTC. Its translation: CASGTGESYNEQFF.

This rearrangement joins TRBV19 to TRBJ2-3, with 11 positions matching TRBD2. Germline CDR1 LNHDA, CDR2 SQIVND (reference sequence). This CDR3 has 18 residues. J gave up 6 bases and V 6 bases, and 17 bases lay outside the gene matches. CDR3 in DNA: TGTGCCAGTAGCCCAAGGTCGGGACTAGCGGAGTGGGGGGATACGCAGTATTTT. It yields the protein CASSPRSGLAEWGDTQYF. The variable domain in full, completed from reference TRBV19 and TRBJ2-3, reads DGGITQSPKYLFRKEGQNVTLSCEQNLNHDAMYWYRQDPGQGLRLIYYSQIVNDFQKGDIAEGYSVSREKKESFPLTVTSAQKNPTAFYLCASSPRSGLAEWGDTQYFGPGTRLTVL.

This rearrangement joins TRBV5-1 to TRBJ2-3; no clear D. CDR1 SGHRS and CDR2 YFSETQ come from the germline V gene. V dropped 4 bases and J dropped 4 bases, with 4 bases sitting between them. The length of the CDR3 is 11 residues. The CDR3 DNA follows: TGCGCCAGCAGCCATTCAGATACGCAGTATTTT. It encodes CASSHSDTQYF.